This TCR beta chain emerged from a study of blood T cell repertoires in COVID-19. Looking at the study overall: COVID-19 samples collected from the United States, Italy and Spain covered acute and convalescent phases. PBMCs, B-cell-depleted T cells, or T cells were the source of the cDNA or gDNA that made up the material.

The CDR3 has 14 residues. Germline CDR1 and CDR2: SGHRS and YFSETQ. V gave up 0 bases and J gave up 5 bases; unmatched junction bases: 4. This clone was picked up a small number of times. Other nucleotide sequences from this sample produce the same CDR3. Methods used by the authors: Amplification with reference gene primers provided the estimates of nucleated cell counts. Using immunoSEQ multiplex PCR, the repertoire was profiled, and TCRdb retains in-frame clones only, with some absent. D and trimming were read from the DNA, whereas the V and J calls and clone size are those reported in that table. The sample lists 300,000 or so clones, 70% to 90% seen once, with 4.1% in the top ten.

The chain joins TRBV5-1 to TRBJ1-1; 7 nucleotides match TRBD1. This sequence was found in a woman aged 50 to 65 with active or convalescent COVID-19. What was sequenced was peripheral blood. The CDR3 spells CASSLGQGKTEAFF. The DNA for the CDR3 is TGCGCCAGCAGCTTGGGACAGGGTAAGACTGAAGCTTTCTTT.